This section outlines one TCR beta chain sequence together with its context. The germline gives CDR1 SGDLS, CDR2 YYNGEE. The trim removed 3 bases at V and 3 bases at J, leaving 4 bases unmatched. The CDR3 is 15 residues long. This record comes from a study of blood T cell repertoires in COVID-19. Study at large: Sources were T cells, B-cell-depleted T cells, or PBMCs; the material itself was cDNA or gDNA.

TCRdb's copy holds only in-frame clones and misses some; the assay was immunoSEQ multiplex PCR. Seen here are hundreds of thousands of clones, about 85% observed once, and the top ten hold roughly 14%. The sequenced sample consisted of peripheral blood. The chain has TRBV9 and TRBJ2-1, with 9 bases aligning to TRBD2. This sequence originates from a human donor in a cohort sampled during active COVID-19. Written as DNA, the CDR3 is TGTGCCAGCAGCGAACTAGCGGGCAACTACAATGAGCAGTTCTTC. This codes for CASSELAGNYNEQFF.